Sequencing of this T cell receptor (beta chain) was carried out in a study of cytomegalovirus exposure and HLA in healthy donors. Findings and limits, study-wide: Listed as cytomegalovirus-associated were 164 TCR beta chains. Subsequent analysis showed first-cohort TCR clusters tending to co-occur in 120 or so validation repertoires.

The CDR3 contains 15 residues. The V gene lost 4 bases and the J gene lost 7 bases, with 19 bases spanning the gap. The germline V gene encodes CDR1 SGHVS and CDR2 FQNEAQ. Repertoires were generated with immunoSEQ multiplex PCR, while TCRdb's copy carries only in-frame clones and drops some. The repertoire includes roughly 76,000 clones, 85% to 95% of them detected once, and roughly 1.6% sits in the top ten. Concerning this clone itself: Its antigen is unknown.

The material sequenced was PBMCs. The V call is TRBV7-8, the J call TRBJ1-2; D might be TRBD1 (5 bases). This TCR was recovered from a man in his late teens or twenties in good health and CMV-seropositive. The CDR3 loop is CASSSAQKRRGGYTF. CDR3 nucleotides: TGTGCCAGCAGCTCCGCGCAGAAAAGAAGGGGTGGCTACACCTTC.